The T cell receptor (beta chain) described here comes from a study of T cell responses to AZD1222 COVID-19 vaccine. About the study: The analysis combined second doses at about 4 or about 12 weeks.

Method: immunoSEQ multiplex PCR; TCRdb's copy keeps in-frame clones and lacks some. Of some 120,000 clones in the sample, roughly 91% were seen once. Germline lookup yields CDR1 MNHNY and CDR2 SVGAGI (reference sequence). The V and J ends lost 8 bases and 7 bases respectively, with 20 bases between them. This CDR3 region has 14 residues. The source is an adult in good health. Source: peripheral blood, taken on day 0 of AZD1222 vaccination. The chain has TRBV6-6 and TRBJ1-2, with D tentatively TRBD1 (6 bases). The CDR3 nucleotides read TGTGCCAGCTCAGGGAGATTCACAGGGCCTGGCTACACCTTC. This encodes CASSGRFTGPGYTF.